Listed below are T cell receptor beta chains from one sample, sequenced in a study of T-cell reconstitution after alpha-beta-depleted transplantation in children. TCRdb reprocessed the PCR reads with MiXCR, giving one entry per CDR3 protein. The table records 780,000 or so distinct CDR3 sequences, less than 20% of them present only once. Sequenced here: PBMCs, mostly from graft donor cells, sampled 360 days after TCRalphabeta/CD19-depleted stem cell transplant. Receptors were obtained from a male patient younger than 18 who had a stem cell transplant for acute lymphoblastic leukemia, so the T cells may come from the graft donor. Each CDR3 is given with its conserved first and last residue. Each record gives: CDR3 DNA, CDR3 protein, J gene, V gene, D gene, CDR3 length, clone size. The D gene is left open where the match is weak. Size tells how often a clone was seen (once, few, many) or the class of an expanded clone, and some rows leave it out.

TGCGCCAGCAGCTTGGGGCCTAGCGGGACATCAGATACGCAGTATTTT CASSLGPSGTSDTQYF TRBJ2-3 TRBV5-1 TRBD2 16 few
TGCGCCAGCAGCCAACTAGGACAGGGCGGCTACGAGCAGTACTTC CASSQLGQGGYEQYF TRBJ2-7 TRBV4-1 TRBD1 15 NA
TGTGCCACCAGCAGAAGAAGTTACAGGGGGCCAAACTATAGCAATCAGCCCCAGCATTTT CATSRRSYRGPNYSNQPQHF TRBJ1-5 TRBV15 TRBD1 20 NA
TGTGCCATCATGGGTCGGGTACTGGGAGAGCAGTACTTC CAIMGRVLGEQYF TRBJ2-7 TRBV10-3 NA 13 few
TGTGCCAGCAGCCAAGACGAGCGGCCCTCCTACGAGCAGTACTTC CASSQDERPSYEQYF TRBJ2-7 TRBV3-1 NA 15 few
TGTGCCAGCTTTGAGACTAGCGGGAATTTTAATGAGCAGTTCTTC CASFETSGNFNEQFF TRBJ2-1 TRBV18 TRBD2 15 once
TGTGCCAGCAGCCATCGGGACAGTTACAATGAGCAGTTCTTC CASSHRDSYNEQFF TRBJ2-1 TRBV3-1 TRBD1 14 NA
TGTGCCAGCAGCGACCTAGCGGGAGTCTCCCCCTACAATGAGCAGTTCTTC CASSDLAGVSPYNEQFF TRBJ2-1 TRBV7-4 TRBD2 17 few
TGTGCCAGCTCACCACAGGGGGCGTACACTGAAGCTTTCTTT CASSPQGAYTEAFF TRBJ1-1 TRBV18 TRBD1 14 NA
TGTGCCAGCGTCGCGGGGGACAATGAGCAGTTCTTC CASVAGDNEQFF TRBJ2-1 TRBV7-9 TRBD2 12 few
TGCAGTGCTCGAACCGGGACAGGGCACACCGGGGAGCTGTTTTTT CSARTGTGHTGELFF TRBJ2-2 TRBV20-1 TRBD1 15 few
TGTGCCAGCAGCTCGACCGGGGGCGTCACAGATACGCAGTATTTT CASSSTGGVTDTQYF TRBJ2-3 TRBV11-2 NA 15 NA
TGCAGTTCCCCTTGGCCACAGGGTTCTGGGGCCAACGTCCTGACTTTC CSSPWPQGSGANVLTF TRBJ2-6 TRBV20-1 NA 16 once
TGTGCCAGCAGCTTAGGGGGGACAGGGACCAAGTCCTTC CASSLGGTGTKSF TRBJ2-7 TRBV11-3 TRBD1 13 NA
TGCAGTGTCTCCCTTTTCTCCAGCATAGACTACGAGCAGTACTTC CSVSLFSSIDYEQYF TRBJ2-7 TRBV20-1 NA 15 NA
TGTGCCAGCAGTTACGACAGGGGGGATAACAATGAGCAGTTCTTC CASSYDRGDNNEQFF TRBJ2-1 TRBV6-5 TRBD1 15 many
TGCGCCAGCAGCCCTGGGATAGCGGCTACCTACGAGCAGTACTTC CASSPGIAATYEQYF TRBJ2-7 TRBV4-1 NA 15 NA
TGCAGCGCCCCGGCGTCCCTAGCGGGAGCTTTAGATGAGCAGTTCTTC CSAPASLAGALDEQFF TRBJ2-1 TRBV29-1 TRBD2 16 few
TGTGCCAGCAGCATAGGGGGTGCAGGGTTCACCGGGGAGCTGTTTTTT CASSIGGAGFTGELFF TRBJ2-2 TRBV12-3/TRBV12-4 NA 16 few
TGTGCCACCCACATGGGACGGCGGCAGTACTTC CATHMGRRQYF TRBJ2-7 TRBV15 NA 11 few
TGCAGTGCTAGTCGTCCGGGACTTCGCTACAATGAGCAGTTCTTC CSASRPGLRYNEQFF TRBJ2-1 TRBV20-1 NA 15 few
TGTGCCAGCAGTTCCCGCCCCGAAGAGACCCAGTACTTC CASSSRPEETQYF TRBJ2-5 TRBV12-3/TRBV12-4 NA 13 few
TGCGCCAGCAGCTCCCTCCCTGGGACTAGCGGGTTCTTC CASSSLPGTSGFF TRBJ2-1 TRBV5-1 TRBD2 13 many
TGCACCAGCAGCCGACTTTCGTCTAGCGGCTACGAGCAGTACTTC CTSSRLSSSGYEQYF TRBJ2-7 TRBV1 NA 15 few
TGTGCCACGACTAATACCAAAAACATTCAGTACTTC CATTNTKNIQYF TRBJ2-4 TRBV15 NA 12 few
TGTGCCTGGAGTGTTACAGGGCCAGAAGCTTTCTTT CAWSVTGPEAFF TRBJ1-1 TRBV30 NA 12 NA
TGCAGTGCTAGACCTCCTTGGGTTACCGGTAATGAGCAGTTCTTC CSARPPWVTGNEQFF TRBJ2-1 TRBV20-1 NA 15 few
TGTGCCAGCAGCCAAGGCGGGAGTCGCGATGAGCAGTTCTTC CASSQGGSRDEQFF TRBJ2-1 TRBV14 TRBD2 14 few
TGTGCCAGCAGCCAAGACAGGACAGATACGCAGTATTTT CASSQDRTDTQYF TRBJ2-3 TRBV7-2 NA 13 many
TGCGCCAGCAGCTTGCTGGGAGGTCCCCGCAATCCCTACGAGCAGTACTTC CASSLLGGPRNPYEQYF TRBJ2-7 TRBV5-1 NA 17 NA
TGTGCCAGCAGCCAAGAGTTGGTTGGCGGGCCATACAATGAGCAGTTCTTC CASSQELVGGPYNEQFF TRBJ2-1 TRBV4-2 NA 17 NA
TGTGCCAGCAGTCGGGGACACTACGAGCAGTACTTC CASSRGHYEQYF TRBJ2-7 TRBV12-3/TRBV12-4 NA 12 few
TGTGCCAAGACTAGGATGGGGGGGGAGCAGTACTTC CAKTRMGGEQYF TRBJ2-7 TRBV2 TRBD2 12 NA
TGTGCCAGCAGCGTAATACCGGCAGATACGCAGTATTTT CASSVIPADTQYF TRBJ2-3 TRBV9 NA 13 NA
TGCAGCGGGTGGGGCCAGGGGGCCTACGAGCAGTACTTC CSGWGQGAYEQYF TRBJ2-7 TRBV29-1 TRBD1 13 NA
TGTGCCAGCAGTCCCCCGATAAGGACTAGCGTGGACGAGCAGTACTTC CASSPPIRTSVDEQYF TRBJ2-7 TRBV12-3/TRBV12-4 TRBD2 16 NA
TGTGCCAGCAGCGAGGGGGTACTAGCGGGAGTTCAAGAGACCCAGTACTTC CASSEGVLAGVQETQYF TRBJ2-5 TRBV9 TRBD2 17 NA
TGCAGCGTTGAAGTGTTGGGGGACGTACAAGAGACCCAGTACTTC CSVEVLGDVQETQYF TRBJ2-5 TRBV29-1 NA 15 NA
TGCGCCAGCAGTGCGATCTCGAACACTGAAGCTTTCTTT CASSAISNTEAFF TRBJ1-1 TRBV5-1 NA 13 many
TGCAGTGCTAGAGCGACTAGCGGTGTGTTTTACGAGCAGTACTTC CSARATSGVFYEQYF TRBJ2-7 TRBV20-1 TRBD2 15 NA
TGCGCCAGCAGCCTGCACGGGGGCTACGAGCAGTACTTC CASSLHGGYEQYF TRBJ2-7 TRBV4-1 NA 13 few
TGCGCCAGCAGCTTGGGGCCCAGGGGGCTAGGGTCCTACAATGAGCAGTTCTTC CASSLGPRGLGSYNEQFF TRBJ2-1 TRBV5-1 TRBD1 18 many
TGTGCCAGCTCACCAGTAAGCGGACTAGTTGATGAGCAGTTCTTC CASSPVSGLVDEQFF TRBJ2-1 TRBV18 TRBD2 15 once
TGCGCCAGCAGTGGAACAGGGGGGAGCACCGGGGAGCTGTTTTTT CASSGTGGSTGELFF TRBJ2-2 TRBV10-1 TRBD1 15 NA
TGTGCCAGCAGCTACCACAGAGAACAAGAGACCCAGTACTTC CASSYHREQETQYF TRBJ2-5 TRBV5-4 NA 14 NA
TGCGCCAGCAGCTACTTTAGCGGGAGGGCCAGATCGGAGACCCAGTACTTC CASSYFSGRARSETQYF TRBJ2-5 TRBV4-1 TRBD2 17 many
TGTGCCAGCAGTTTCGACTTCCAAGAGACCCAGTACTTC CASSFDFQETQYF TRBJ2-5 TRBV6-6 NA 13 NA
TGCGCCAGCAGCTTGGTCCGCCAGGGAAGGGGGCTTTCACCCCTCCACTTT CASSLVRQGRGLSPLHF TRBJ1-6 TRBV5-1 TRBD1 17 few
TGTGCCACAGGCAGTGTTCTTCGGGATACGCAGTATTTT CATGSVLRDTQYF TRBJ2-3 TRBV3-1 NA 13 NA
TGTGCCAGCTCACGGGATGGGGCCAATCGACGGGTAGACTATGGCTACACCTTC CASSRDGANRRVDYGYTF TRBJ1-2 TRBV18 NA 18 few
TGTGCCAGCAGTTTTAGCGGGAGACCAGATACGCAGTATTTT CASSFSGRPDTQYF TRBJ2-3 TRBV12-3/TRBV12-4 TRBD2 14 many
TGTGCCAGCAGTTACTCGAACCGGGCCGCCAAGGTGCAGTTCTTC CASSYSNRAAKVQFF TRBJ2-1 TRBV6-5 NA 15 few